The T cell receptor (beta chain) under discussion was sequenced for a study of T cell responses to AZD1222 COVID-19 vaccine. The assay was immunoSEQ multiplex PCR, and TCRdb's table has in-frame clones only and misses some. The sample yields about 110,000 clones, roughly nine tenths seen once. With 8 bases removed from V and 5 bases from J, the gap between germline ends came to 19 bases. There are 15 residues in the CDR3. Germline CDR1 and CDR2: MNHEY and SVGAGI. Remarks on this clone: Its target is unknown.

The study, taken as a whole, reports: The CD4 TCRs associated with vaccination extended across spike and predominated at 160-218 and 743-854. Epitopes outside B.1.351 and B.1.1.7 mutated regions reportedly drew nearly half of spike TCRs. A mostly white British donor set with more females was recruited, and clonal diversity was possibly underestimated.

The sequences come from peripheral blood, collected on day 0 of AZD1222 vaccination. The genes are TRBV6-5 and TRBJ1-5; the D is unclear. The source is an adult in good health. The CDR3 bases are TGTGCCAGCTCAGCGAGGCAACCCGGACATCAGCCCCAGCATTTT. As protein: CASSARQPGHQPQHF.